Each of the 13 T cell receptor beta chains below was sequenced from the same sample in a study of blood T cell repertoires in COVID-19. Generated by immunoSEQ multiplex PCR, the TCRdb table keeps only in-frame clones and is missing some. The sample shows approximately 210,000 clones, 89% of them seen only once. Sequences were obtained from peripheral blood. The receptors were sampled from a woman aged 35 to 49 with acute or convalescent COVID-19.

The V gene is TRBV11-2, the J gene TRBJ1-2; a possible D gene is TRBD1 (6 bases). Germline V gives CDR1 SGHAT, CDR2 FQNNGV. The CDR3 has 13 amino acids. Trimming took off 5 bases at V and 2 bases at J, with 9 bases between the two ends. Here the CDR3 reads CASSRTANYGYTF. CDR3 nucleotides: TGTGCCAGCAGCCGGACAGCGAACTATGGCTACACCTTC.

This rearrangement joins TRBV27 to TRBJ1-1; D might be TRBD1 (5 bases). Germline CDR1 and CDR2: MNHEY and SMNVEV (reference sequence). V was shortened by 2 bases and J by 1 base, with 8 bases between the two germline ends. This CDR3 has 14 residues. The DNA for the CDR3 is TGTGCCAGCAGTTTAAGCCAGGGGAACACTGAAGCTTTCTTT. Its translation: CASSLSQGNTEAFF.

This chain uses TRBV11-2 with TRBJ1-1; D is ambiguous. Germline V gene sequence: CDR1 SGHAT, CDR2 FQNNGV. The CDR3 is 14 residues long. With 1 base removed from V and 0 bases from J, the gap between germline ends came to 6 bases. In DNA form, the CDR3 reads TGTGCCAGCAGCTTAGCTCCTTTGAACACTGAAGCTTTCTTT. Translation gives CASSLAPLNTEAFF.

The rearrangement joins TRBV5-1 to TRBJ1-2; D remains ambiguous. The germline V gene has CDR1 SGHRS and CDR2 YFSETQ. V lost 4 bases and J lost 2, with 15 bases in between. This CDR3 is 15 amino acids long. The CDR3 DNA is TGCGCCAGCAGCGCAGAACGACGGGGAAACTATGGCTACACCTTC. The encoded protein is CASSAERRGNYGYTF. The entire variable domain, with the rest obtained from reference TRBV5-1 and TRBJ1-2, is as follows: KAGVTQTPRYLIKTRGQQVTLSCSPISGHRSVSWYQQTPGQGLQFLFEYFSETQRNKGNFPGRFSGRQFSNSRSEMNVSTLELGDSALYLCASSAERRGNYGYTFGSGTRLTVV.

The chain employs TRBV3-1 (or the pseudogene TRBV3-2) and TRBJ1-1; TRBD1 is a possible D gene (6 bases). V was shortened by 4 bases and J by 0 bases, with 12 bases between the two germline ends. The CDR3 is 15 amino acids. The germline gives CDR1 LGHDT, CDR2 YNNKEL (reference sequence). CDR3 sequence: CASSRNRVMNTEAFF. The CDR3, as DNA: TGTGCCAGCAGCCGGAACAGGGTAATGAACACTGAAGCTTTCTTT.

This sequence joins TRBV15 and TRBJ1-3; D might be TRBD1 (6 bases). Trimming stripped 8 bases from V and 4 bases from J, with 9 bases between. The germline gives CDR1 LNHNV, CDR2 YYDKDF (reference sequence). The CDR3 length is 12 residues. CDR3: CATGGGGNTIYF. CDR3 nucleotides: TGTGCCACCGGTGGGGGCGGAAACACCATATATTTT.

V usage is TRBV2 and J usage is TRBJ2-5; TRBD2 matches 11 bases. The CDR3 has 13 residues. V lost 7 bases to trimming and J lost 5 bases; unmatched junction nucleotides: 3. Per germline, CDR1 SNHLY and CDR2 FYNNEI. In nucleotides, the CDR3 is TGTGCCAGCATCGGGACTAGCGGCGAGACCCAGTACTTC. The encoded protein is CASIGTSGETQYF.

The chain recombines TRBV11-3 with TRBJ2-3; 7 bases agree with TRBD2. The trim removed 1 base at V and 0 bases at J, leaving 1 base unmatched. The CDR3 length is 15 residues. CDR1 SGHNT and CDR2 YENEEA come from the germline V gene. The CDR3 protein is CASSLGGGSTDTQYF. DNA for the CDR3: TGTGCCAGCAGCTTAGGCGGGGGTAGCACAGATACGCAGTATTTT. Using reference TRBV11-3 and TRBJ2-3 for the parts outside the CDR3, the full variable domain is EAGVVQSPRYKIIEKKQPVAFWCNPISGHNTLYWYLQNLGQGPELLIRYENEEAVDDSQLPKDRFSAERLKGVDSTLKIQPAELGDSAVYLCASSLGGGSTDTQYFGPGTRLTVL.

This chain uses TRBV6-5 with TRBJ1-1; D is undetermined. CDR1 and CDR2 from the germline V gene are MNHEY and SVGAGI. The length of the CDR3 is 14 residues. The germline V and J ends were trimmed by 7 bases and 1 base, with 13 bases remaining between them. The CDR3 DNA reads TGTGCCAGCACCAGACAAGTGGGGAACACTGAAGCTTTCTTT. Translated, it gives CASTRQVGNTEAFF.

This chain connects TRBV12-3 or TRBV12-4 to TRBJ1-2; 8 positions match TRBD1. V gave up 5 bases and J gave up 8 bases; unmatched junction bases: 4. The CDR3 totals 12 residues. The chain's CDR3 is CASSPTGEGYTF. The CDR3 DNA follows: TGTGCCAGCAGTCCGACAGGGGAAGGCTACACCTTC.

CDR3 sequence reads: CASSLVPSSYEQYV. In DNA, the CDR3 is TGTGCCAGCAGCTTAGTTCCGAGCTCCTACGAGCAGTACGTC. V and J are TRBV7-2 and TRBJ2-7, with no clear D. Germline V CDR1 and CDR2: SGHTA, FQGNSA. This CDR3 is built from 14 residues. Trimming took 1 base from V and 0 from J, leaving 7 bases between them.

CDR3 nucleotide sequence: TGTGCCAGCAGCTCGACAGGGGTCAGAGAGACCCAGTACTTC. Translating gives CASSSTGVRETQYF. V is TRBV5-5 and J is TRBJ2-5; 8 bases are a match to TRBD1. This CDR3 contains 14 residues. Unmatched junction bases numbered 5, after V lost 3 bases and J lost 4 bases. The germline CDR1 and CDR2 sequences are SGHKS and YYEKEE (reference sequence). The complete variable domain, with remaining parts taken from reference TRBV5-5 and TRBJ2-5, reads DAGVTQSPTHLIKTRGQQVTLRCSPISGHKSVSWYQQVLGQGPQFIFQYYEKEERGRGNFPDRFSARQFPNYSSELNVNALLLGDSALYLCASSSTGVRETQYFGPGTRLLVL.

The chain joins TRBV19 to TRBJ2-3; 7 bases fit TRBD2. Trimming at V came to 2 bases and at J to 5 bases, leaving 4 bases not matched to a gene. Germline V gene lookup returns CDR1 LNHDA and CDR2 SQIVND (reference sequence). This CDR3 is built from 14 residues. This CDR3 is CASSISGVGDTQYF. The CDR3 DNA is TGTGCCAGTAGTATAAGCGGGGTGGGAGATACGCAGTATTTT.